This note documents a single T cell receptor beta chain sequence. The source of the sample is a study of blood T cell repertoires in COVID-19. The overall study: Both acute and convalescent COVID-19 samples were obtained from the United States, Italy and Spain. Nucleic acid was either cDNA or gDNA, and it came from T cells, B-cell-depleted T cells, or PBMCs.

CDR1 is MNHNY, CDR2 SVGAGI, per germline (reference sequence). The length of the CDR3 is 20 residues. V dropped 6 bases and J dropped 9; count of bases not matched to a gene: 29. In the authors' methods: How many nucleated cells were present was estimated from reference gene primer amplification. Sequencing used immunoSEQ multiplex PCR; TCRdb keeps in-frame clones, though not all of them. That table is the source of V, J and clone size, and D and trimming were worked out from the DNA. The sample holds 110,000 or so clones; 70% to 80% are singletons and the top ten take approximately 5.6%. V and J are TRBV6-6 and TRBJ1-5, with 7 bases lining up with TRBD1. The sequencing sample was made of peripheral blood. The source of this sequence is a man between 65 and 85 years old with acute or convalescent COVID-19. The CDR3 here is CASSSRTGSPLEPNILPQHF. The CDR3 DNA follows: TGTGCCAGCAGCAGTAGGACAGGTTCCCCTCTAGAGCCAAATATTCTGCCCCAGCATTTT.